This T cell receptor beta chain derives from a study of T-cell reconstitution after alpha-beta-depleted transplantation in children. Library preparation (for TCRbeta) was performed with unique molecular identifiers. TCRdb called the PCR reads again in MiXCR, with one record for every CDR3 protein. Among 200,000 to 250,000 distinct CDR3 sequences listed, around 8.4% were seen once. V shed 3 bases and J 8 bases; nucleotides not matched to a gene: 8. CDR3 size: 16 residues. Germline lookup yields CDR1 SGHTA and CDR2 FQGNSA. Whole-study findings and limits: At around two months after transplant, the alpha-beta T cells were reportedly derived from several hundred expanded clones that came from non-depleted graft cells. After transplant, high TCRbeta diversity at day 60 in some patients arose from surviving recipient T cells and thymic progenitors. After one year, T-cell counts and TCRbeta diversity mostly came from new T cells.

This clonotype has only a few counts. Antigen specificity is unknown. The chain employs TRBV7-2 and TRBJ2-1; 12 positions agree with TRBD2. The receptor was isolated from a male patient aged 2-10 years who had a stem cell transplant for acute myeloid leukemia, so the T cells may come from the graft donor. The specimen comprised PBMCs, mostly from graft donor cells, sampled 360 days after TCRalphabeta/CD19-depleted stem cell transplant. CDR3 bases: TGTGCCAGCAGCTTGATGGCGACTAGCGGGGGTGATGAGCAGTTCTTC. This gives the protein CASSLMATSGGDEQFF.